Below, one T cell receptor (beta chain) is given with its context. This clonotype was seen ten or more times. Its cognate antigen has yet to be identified. Base qualities are not provided; no much larger clone lies one nucleotide away. The CDR3 runs 15 amino acids, cysteine and phenylalanine included. Here the CDR3 DNA is all that survives: 45 bases in frame from base 1. V ends up 5 bases short and J 1 base short, with an unmatched junction base count of 6. Sequences MNHEY (CDR1) and SVGAGI (CDR2) are obtained from the germline V gene. The entry originates in a study of T cell repertoires in cytomegalovirus infection (dated by TCRdb to between 2019 and 2020). In terms of the full investigation: Donor HLA type was relevant to the analysis, because carriage of CMV infection together with the matching HLA type was indicated by public TCR beta signatures.

This sample was sequenced with an Illumina HiSeq 1500. TCRdb handled the public reads itself, with Q25 trimming in fastp and clone calling in MiXCR, and kept productive beta chains. A single entry per CDR3 protein holds the most common genes and DNA from its merged rows. The sample contains about 230,000 distinct CDR3 sequences, approximately 6.7% of them found a single time. The ten largest clones capture roughly 6.5% of the sample. Summary of the overall study and its limitations: In both this cohort and an independent cohort of some 350 donors, the cumulative frequency of public TCR beta family members distinguished carriers of CMV infection plus the relevant HLA type. The ex vivo response was dominated by HLA-C-restricted CMV-specific TCR beta clonotypes, and the single most frequent clonotype in two of eight donors was supplied by these HLA-C-restricted clonotypes.

The sequence came from a human donor in good health (CMV status not recorded). Some clones in this sample may be carry-over from other donors' samples. The sample was PBMCs. The rearrangement combines TRBV6-5 with TRBJ1-1, and 8 junction bases match TRBD1. The nucleotides read TGTGCCAGCAGTAGTTGGACAGGGACGAACACTGAAGCTTTCTTT. Its protein reads: CASSSWTGTNTEAFF.